Listed here are 25 T cell receptor beta chains from one sample, sequenced in a study of shared clonotypes between healthy human individuals. Some clones are missing from TCRdb's copy, which holds only in-frame ones; the method was immunoSEQ multiplex PCR. Here the sample spans about 2.1 million clones, approximately 92% being singletons. CD45RO-negative, CCR7-selected cells formed the naive CD8 fraction, which excluded terminally differentiated effector memory CD45RA+ cells. The sequencing input was naive CD8+ T cells from PBMCs. The receptor source for this set is a man aged 18-30 years in good health. Some clones in this sample may be carry-over from other donors' samples.

Regarding this clone: Other DNA sequences of this sample code for an identical CDR3. The chain joins TRBV2 to TRBJ2-7, with D perhaps assigned TRBD1 or TRBD2 (5 bases each). V gave up 4 bases and J gave up 4 bases, with 11 bases separating them. The germline gives CDR1 SNHLY, CDR2 FYNNEI. There are 13 residues in the CDR3. The DNA of the CDR3 is TGTGCCAGCAGTGCGGGACGGCCATACGAGCAGTACTTC. This gives the protein CASSAGRPYEQYF. Combining the CDR3 with reference TRBV2 and TRBJ2-7 gives the whole variable domain EPEVTQTPSHQVTQMGQEVILRCVPISNHLYFYWYRQILGQKVEFLVSFYNNEISEKSEIFDDQFSVERPDGSNFTLKIRSTKLEDSAMYFCASSAGRPYEQYFGPGTRLTVT.

The chain uses TRBV9 and TRBJ2-3, with D uncertain. Trimming pared 4 bases from V and 3 bases from J, leaving 21 bases between. Germline V gene sequence: CDR1 SGDLS, CDR2 YYNGEE. This CDR3 contains 17 residues. The CDR3 here is CASSLPLRGEETDTQYF. For the CDR3, the DNA is TGTGCCAGCAGCCTCCCGCTTCGCGGAGAGGAGACAGATACGCAGTATTTT.

V is TRBV30 and J is TRBJ2-1; 9 bases align to TRBD1. V dropped 1 base and J dropped 8; count of bases not matched to a gene: 15. CDR1 GTSNPN and CDR2 SVGIG come from the germline V gene (reference sequence). CDR3 length: 17 amino acids. The CDR3 bases are TGTGCCTGGAGTGACCCGAGGGGACAGGGAGTTAAACATGAGCAGTTCTTC. It translates to CAWSDPRGQGVKHEQFF.

The chain is built from TRBV7-9 and TRBJ1-3; maybe TRBD1 (6 bases). The V end was cut by 2 bases, the J end by 2 bases, with 13 bases between. Germline V CDR1 and CDR2: SEHNR, FQNEAQ (reference sequence). The CDR3 contains 16 residues. CDR3 in DNA: TGTGCCAGCAGCTTAACTTTCGAGGGGGCTGGAAACACCATATATTTT. Its translation is CASSLTFEGAGNTIYF.

V is TRBV27 and J is TRBJ1-1; D might be TRBD1 (6 bases). The CDR3 length is 15 residues. The V gene's germline CDR1 is MNHEY and CDR2 SMNVEV (reference sequence). The ends were cut back, 5 bases at V and 4 bases at J, with 17 bases in the middle. CDR3 region: CASSPTQGDGTEAFF. CDR3 sequence (DNA): TGTGCCAGCAGTCCTACACAGGGTGATGGCACTGAAGCTTTCTTT.

This chain links TRBV27 with TRBJ1-2, with a possible D match to TRBD1 (5 bases). The V and J ends lost 0 bases and 4 bases respectively, with 12 bases between them. Germline CDR1 is MNHEY and CDR2 is SMNVEV (reference sequence). The CDR3 sequence is 15 residues long. CDR3 DNA: TGTGCCAGCAGTTTATCAGGGGCCCGCGGCTATGGCTACACCTTC. Translation: CASSLSGARGYGYTF.

With regard to this clone: Different DNA sequences within this sample yield the same CDR3. The chain recombines TRBV6-5 with TRBJ2-7; a weak D match, TRBD2 (6 bases). This CDR3 has 15 residues. V lost 0 bases, J lost 2 bases, and 11 bases lay in between. CDR1 and CDR2 (germline): MNHEY, SVGAGI. The CDR3 loop is CASSYSAGGTYEQYF. The DNA of the CDR3 is TGTGCCAGCAGTTACTCGGCAGGCGGGACCTACGAGCAGTACTTC.

The chain has TRBV28 and TRBJ2-7; D tentatively fits TRBD1 or TRBD2 (5 bases each). The ends were cut back, 2 bases at V and 0 bases at J, with 17 bases in the middle. Germline V gives CDR1 MDHEN, CDR2 SYDVKM. The CDR3 is made up of 17 amino acids. This CDR3 is CASSLRVGRVPSYEQYF. In DNA, the CDR3 is TGTGCCAGCAGTTTACGGGTGGGGCGGGTCCCCTCCTACGAGCAGTACTTC.

V usage is TRBV5-6 and J usage is TRBJ2-2; tentatively, D is TRBD1 (6 bases). The CDR3 length is 15 residues. Between the trimmed V and J ends, which lost 4 bases and 3 bases, there was a span of 13 bases. CDR1 and CDR2 from the germline V gene are SGHDT and YYEEEE. CDR3 protein: CASSQITGYTGELFF. CDR3 in DNA: TGTGCCAGCAGCCAAATCACAGGGTACACCGGGGAGCTGTTTTTT.

This clone was detected only once. The V gene is TRBV9, the J gene TRBJ2-5, with 8 bases identical to TRBD1. CDR3 length: 15 residues. Germline V gene data show CDR1 as SGDLS and CDR2 as YYNGEE. With 4 bases clipped from V and 0 bases from J, the junction kept 5 bases outside the gene matches. This CDR3 reads CASSLPDRDQETQYF. The CDR3 nucleotides read TGTGCCAGCAGCTTACCGGACAGGGACCAAGAGACCCAGTACTTC.

The rearrangement links TRBV27 to TRBJ1-5; weak D call: TRBD1 (6 bases). The V end was cut by 5 bases, the J end by 1 base, with 12 bases between. Germline loops: CDR1 MNHEY, CDR2 SMNVEV (reference sequence). The CDR3 covers 15 residues. The CDR3 bases are TGTGCCAGCAGTCGGAGGGGGGCAAGCAATCAGCCCCAGCATTTT. Translation: CASSRRGASNQPQHF.

Only one count was recorded for this clone. The rearrangement uses TRBV4-2 and TRBJ2-6; D gene ambiguous. The CDR3 is 14 amino acids. Germline CDR1 LGHNA, CDR2 YNFKEQ. Trimming took 4 bases from V and 2 from J, leaving 6 bases between them. The CDR3 sequence: CASSPETGANVLTF. CDR3 nucleotides: TGTGCCAGCAGCCCGGAGACTGGGGCCAACGTCCTGACTTTC.

V is TRBV4-1 and J is TRBJ2-7, with 7 bases lining up with TRBD2. The CDR3 is made up of 16 amino acids. Trimming took 0 bases from V and 3 from J; bases not matched to a gene: 8. CDR1 MGHRA and CDR2 YSYEKL come from the germline V gene. The CDR3 coding sequence is TGCGCCAGCAGCCAAGATCCGGGACTAACGAGCTACGAGCAGTACTTC. It translates to CASSQDPGLTSYEQYF.

The chain employs TRBV15 and TRBJ1-1; D not resolved. Per germline, CDR1 LNHNV and CDR2 YYDKDF (reference sequence). The V end was cut by 4 bases, the J end by 8 bases, with 14 bases between. The CDR3 length is 13 residues. The CDR3 region is CATSTPSYQEAFF. The CDR3 DNA reads as TGTGCCACCAGCACCCCCTCATACCAAGAAGCTTTCTTT. Full variable domain (remainder filled in from reference TRBV15 and TRBJ1-1): DAMVIQNPRYQVTQFGKPVTLSCSQTLNHNVMYWYQQKSSQAPKLLFHYYDKDFNNEADTPDNFQSRRPNTSFCFLDIRSPGLGDTAMYLCATSTPSYQEAFFGQGTRLTVV.

A word on this clone: A read error may produce the germline difference seen at one junction end. V and J are TRBV4-2 and TRBJ2-1, with 8 bases identical to TRBD2. The CDR3 sequence is 17 residues long. Germline V gene data show CDR1 as LGHNA and CDR2 as YNFKEQ. The CDR3 DNA sequence: TGTGCCAGCAGCCATCCAAGTGTGAGCGGGAGTAGGGATGAGCAGCTCTTC. Translated, it gives CASSHPSVSGSRDEQLF.

The chain has TRBV7-9 and TRBJ1-1; the D is unclear. Trimming removed 1 base at V and 1 base at J, with 10 bases between. The CDR3 is 15 amino acids. CDR1 is SEHNR and CDR2 is FQNEAQ in the germline V gene (reference sequence). In nucleotides, the CDR3 is TGTGCCAGCAGCTTAGTTCTAGCTACGAACACTGAAGCTTTCTTT. It codes for CASSLVLATNTEAFF.

V gene TRBV15 combines with J gene TRBJ2-5; D is uncertain. Trimming cost V 0 bases and J 1 base, with 9 bases left between them. The CDR3 totals 15 residues. The germline gives CDR1 LNHNV, CDR2 YYDKDF (reference sequence). CDR3 nucleotides: TGTGCCACCAGCAGAGAGGGGATAAGCCAAGAGACCCAGTACTTC. Amino acid sequence: CATSREGISQETQYF. The variable domain in full, with the rest retrieved from reference TRBV15 and TRBJ2-5, is DAMVIQNPRYQVTQFGKPVTLSCSQTLNHNVMYWYQQKSSQAPKLLFHYYDKDFNNEADTPDNFQSRRPNTSFCFLDIRSPGLGDTAMYLCATSREGISQETQYFGPGTRLLVL.

V and J are TRBV5-5 and TRBJ1-2; TRBD1 matches at 8 bases. This CDR3 spans 18 amino acids. The germline V gene has CDR1 SGHKS and CDR2 YYEKEE (reference sequence). Unmatched junction bases numbered 17, after V lost 5 bases and J lost 2 bases. CDR3 nucleotides: TGTGCCAGCAGGCCTACACCGGGACAGGATTTTTCCAACTATGGCTACACCTTC. Its translation is CASRPTPGQDFSNYGYTF.

This chain joins TRBV4-2 and TRBJ2-7; D not certain. From germline, CDR1 is LGHNA and CDR2 YNFKEQ. The CDR3 loop spans 15 amino acids. Trimming cost V 2 bases and J 0 bases, with 11 bases left between them. CDR3 sequence: CASSQPKKSSYEQYF. The CDR3 nucleotides are TGTGCCAGCAGCCAACCTAAGAAGAGCTCCTACGAGCAGTACTTC.

A remark on this clone: Other DNA sequences from this sample encode an identical CDR3 as well. This chain connects TRBV7-8 to TRBJ1-1; perhaps TRBD1 as D (5 bases). The germline CDR1 and CDR2 sequences are SGHVS and FQNEAQ. The V end was cut by 1 base, the J end by 4 bases, with 7 bases between. The CDR3 loop spans 13 amino acids. In DNA, the CDR3 is TGTGCCAGCAGCTTAGGCGGGGCCACTGAAGCTTTCTTT. Protein product: CASSLGGATEAFF.

Turning to this clone: The same CDR3 also results from other DNA sequences found in this sample. V and J are TRBV9 and TRBJ1-1; D is unresolved. Trimming left V 3 bases short and J 4 bases short, with 10 bases between. The CDR3 is 13 residues long. Germline CDR1 SGDLS, CDR2 YYNGEE. CDR3 DNA: TGTGCCAGCAGCGAGGGCTCTGCCACTGAAGCTTTCTTT. This sequence encodes CASSEGSATEAFF.

The chain carries TRBV9 and TRBJ2-1; 7 bases agree with TRBD2. V trimming: 3 bases; J trimming: 0 bases; junction bases outside the gene matches: 6. There are 16 residues in the CDR3. CDR1 is SGDLS and CDR2 is YYNGEE in the germline V gene. CDR3 nucleotides: TGTGCCAGCAGCGAGCTTGCGGGAGTCTCCTACAATGAGCAGTTCTTC. It codes for CASSELAGVSYNEQFF.

V usage is TRBV19 and J usage is TRBJ2-2; a possible D gene is TRBD1 (5 bases). CDR1 and CDR2 from the germline V gene are LNHDA and SQIVND (reference sequence). V shed 1 base and J shed 1 base, with 16 bases lying between them. CDR3 size: 18 residues. CDR3 region: CASSIVPRAFRNTGELFF. CDR3 in DNA: TGTGCCAGTAGTATAGTTCCCAGGGCATTCCGGAACACCGGGGAGCTGTTTTTT.

This clone has only one observation. V gene TRBV15 combines with J gene TRBJ2-5; TRBD1 is a possible D gene (5 bases). The V gene lost 4 bases and the J gene lost 1 base, with 10 bases spanning the gap. The CDR3 runs 14 residues. Looked up from germline, CDR1 is LNHNV and CDR2 is YYDKDF (reference sequence). In DNA form, the CDR3 reads TGTGCCACCAGCAACCGACAGTTCCAAGAGACCCAGTACTTC. This sequence encodes CATSNRQFQETQYF. Using reference TRBV15 and TRBJ2-5 for the parts outside the CDR3, the full variable domain is DAMVIQNPRYQVTQFGKPVTLSCSQTLNHNVMYWYQQKSSQAPKLLFHYYDKDFNNEADTPDNFQSRRPNTSFCFLDIRSPGLGDTAMYLCATSNRQFQETQYFGPGTRLLVL.

The J gene is TRBJ2-3, the V gene TRBV4-3, with unresolved D. V was trimmed by 4 bases and J by 8 bases, leaving 16 bases between them. This CDR3 is 14 amino acids long. CDR1 is LGHNA, CDR2 YSLEER, per germline. For the CDR3, the DNA is TGCGCCAGCAGCCGGAGCCCCGGGCTGGGTACGCAGTATTTT. Protein: CASSRSPGLGTQYF.